These T cell receptor beta chains were read from a single sample in a study of blood T cell repertoires in COVID-19. Libraries were prepared by immunoSEQ multiplex PCR; TCRdb keeps only in-frame clonotypes and omits some of them. Altogether about 300,000 clones are present, under 90% being singletons, with the ten largest covering approximately 4.1%. What was sequenced was PBMCs or T cells enriched from blood (not recorded which). These receptors were taken from a man aged 25-45 years who had recovered from COVID-19. Both conserved end residues are part of each CDR3. Fields, in order: D gene, clone size, J gene, V gene, CDR3 DNA, CDR3 protein. The D gene is left open where the match is weak. Not every row has a clone size; where given, it reads once, few, many or a size class.

D gene: -; clone size: -; J gene: TRBJ2-1; V gene: TRBV18; CDR3 DNA: TGTGCCAGCTCACCACTCGATGAGCAGTTCTTC; CDR3 protein: CASSPLDEQFF
D gene: -; clone size: -; J gene: TRBJ2-2; V gene: TRBV19; CDR3 DNA: TGTGCCAGTAGTATCATCATGAGCGGGGAGCTGTTTTTT; CDR3 protein: CASSIIMSGELFF
D gene: -; clone size: once; J gene: TRBJ2-3; V gene: TRBV7-2; CDR3 DNA: TGTGCCAGCAGCTTAGGGGCCGCAGATACGCAGTATTTT; CDR3 protein: CASSLGAADTQYF
D gene: TRBD1; clone size: few; J gene: TRBJ1-1; V gene: TRBV18; CDR3 DNA: TGTGCCAGCTCAGGGAAACAGGGGGCCAGCACTGAAGCTTTCTTT; CDR3 protein: CASSGKQGASTEAFF
D gene: -; clone size: -; J gene: TRBJ1-2; V gene: TRBV2; CDR3 DNA: TGTGCCAGCAGTGACCGAGCAGGGTCGAACTATGGCTACACCTTC; CDR3 protein: CASSDRAGSNYGYTF
D gene: TRBD2; clone size: -; J gene: TRBJ2-3; V gene: TRBV3-1/TRBV3-2; CDR3 DNA: TGTGCCAGCAGCCAAGCCGGTAGCGGGGGTGATACGCAGTATTTT; CDR3 protein: CASSQAGSGGDTQYF
D gene: -; clone size: -; J gene: TRBJ2-1; V gene: TRBV5-1; CDR3 DNA: TGCGCCAGCAGCTTGGACGGGGATACCTACAATGAGCAGTTCTTC; CDR3 protein: CASSLDGDTYNEQFF
D gene: -; clone size: -; J gene: TRBJ2-3; V gene: TRBV7-2; CDR3 DNA: TGTGCCAGCGGCGAGACGGTCGGGAATACGCAGTATTTT; CDR3 protein: CASGETVGNTQYF
D gene: -; clone size: -; J gene: TRBJ1-1; V gene: TRBV10-3; CDR3 DNA: TGTGCCATCAGTGCTGGACTTGAAGAAGCTTTCTTT; CDR3 protein: CAISAGLEEAFF
D gene: -; clone size: -; J gene: TRBJ2-3; V gene: TRBV11-2; CDR3 DNA: TGTGCCAGCAGCTTCACCAGGGGCACAGATACGCAGTATTTT; CDR3 protein: CASSFTRGTDTQYF
D gene: TRBD1; clone size: once; J gene: TRBJ1-2; V gene: TRBV7-7; CDR3 DNA: TGTGCCAGCAGGCCGCCGGGACAGAGGACCCGTAACTATGGCTACACCTTC; CDR3 protein: CASRPPGQRTRNYGYTF
D gene: -; clone size: few; J gene: TRBJ2-7; V gene: TRBV5-1; CDR3 DNA: TGCGCCAGCAGCTTGGAAGACAGATCCTACGAGCAGTACTTC; CDR3 protein: CASSLEDRSYEQYF
D gene: -; clone size: once; J gene: TRBJ1-4; V gene: TRBV11-3; CDR3 DNA: TGTGCCAGTTGTGTAGGTCCAGACGGCAGGAAGGAAAAACTGTTTTTT; CDR3 protein: CASCVGPDGRKEKLFF